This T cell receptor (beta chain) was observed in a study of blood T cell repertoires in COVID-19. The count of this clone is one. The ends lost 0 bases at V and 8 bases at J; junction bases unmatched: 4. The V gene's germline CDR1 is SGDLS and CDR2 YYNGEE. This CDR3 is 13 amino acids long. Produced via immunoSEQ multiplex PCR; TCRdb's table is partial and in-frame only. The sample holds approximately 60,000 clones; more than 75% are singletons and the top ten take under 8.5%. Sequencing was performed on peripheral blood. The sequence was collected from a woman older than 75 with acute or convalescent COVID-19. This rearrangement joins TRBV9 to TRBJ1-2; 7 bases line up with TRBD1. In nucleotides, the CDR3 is TGTGCCAGCAGCGTAGGGGACAGTAGCGGCTACACCTTC. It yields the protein CASSVGDSSGYTF. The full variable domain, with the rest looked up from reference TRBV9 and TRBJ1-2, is DSGVTQTPKHLITATGQRVTLRCSPRSGDLSVYWYQQSLDQGLQFLIQYYNGEERAKGNILERFSAQQFPDLHSELNLSSLELGDSALYFCASSVGDSSGYTFGSGTRLTVV.